Here is one T cell receptor (beta chain) with its context. The specificity of this receptor is unknown. Per-base qualities were not stored, and no clone one base away is much larger. V is cut by 1 base and J by 4 bases, and the space between the germline ends is 10 bases. Its CDR3 holds 14 amino acids, cysteine through phenylalanine. The kept DNA is CDR3 alone, 42 bases in frame from the first base. CDR1 and CDR2 are read off the germline V gene as SGHTA and FQGNSA. Whole blood was collected in K2EDTA tubes by collaborating institutions according to the institutions' own protocols. For TCRbeta analysis, collaborator samples were shipped as frozen whole blood, as isolated PBMCs, or as DNA extracted from either sample type. TCRbeta CDR3 regions were amplified from genomic DNA using the immunoSEQ Assay, a bias-controlled multiplex PCR. In the original analysis: The number of nucleated cells in each sample was estimated by amplification of reference gene primers within the assay. To quantify the absolute abundance of each unique TCRbeta CDR3 rearrangement, sequence reads were collapsed and filtered. For each sample, productive Simpson clonality was calculated by taking the square root of Simpson's diversity index across productive rearrangements. The clones in this table, taken by TCRdb from immuneACCESS, are in-frame only. Not every clone is retained; where verified, under half of the shortfall comes from an unresolved V gene, and the cause of the rest is unknown. V and J calls plus clone size are reproduced from that table; the DNA served to infer D and trimming. The sample has roughly 100,000 clones on record, around 90% of them singletons. Around 2% of the sample belongs to the ten largest clones.

This specimen belongs to a study of blood T cell repertoires in COVID-19 (TCRdb year 2020). General notes on the study: Collaborator samples came from the United States, Italy and Spain and covered acute and convalescent phases of COVID-19. Samples were obtained from the ongoing ImmuneRACE study (first 160 participants) and from 1,000 to 1,500 subjects provided by 6 global collaborators. The repertoires were released in a freely available public database meant as a resource for research on the immune response to SARS-CoV-2. Nearly every sample came with metadata listing a de-identified subject ID, COVID-19 status, age in years and sex. HLA class I and class II types, where available, came from metadata supplied by the sample provider rather than from assay-based typing. The prospective study material was composed of cDNA or gDNA derived from T cells, B-cell-depleted T cells, or PBMCs. Subjects who had been exposed to COVID-19, were actively infected with it, or had recovered from it provided the deeply sampled blood TCRbeta repertoires that made up the dataset. General study outcomes and caveats: The amount of clinical and demographic metadata varied by source and participant and was provided uncurated.

The sample taken for sequencing was peripheral blood. The rearrangement joined TRBV7-2 to TRBJ2-5; no D gene call is confident. The clonotype originates from a man in his fifties or sixties with active COVID-19. The DNA is TGTGCCAGCAGCTTAGGACACTTGAGAGAGACCCAGTACTTC. Its protein is CASSLGHLRETQYF.